This T cell receptor (beta chain) stems from a study of blood T cell repertoires in COVID-19. The overall study: Nucleic acid was either cDNA or gDNA, and it came from T cells, B-cell-depleted T cells, or PBMCs.

Clones were sequenced by immunoSEQ multiplex PCR, and TCRdb holds only the in-frame ones, with some missing. The repertoire has over 90,000 clones, about 90% of them found once; the top ten carry more than 5%. Trimming removed 6 bases from V and 7 bases from J, with 21 bases in between. Germline V gene data show CDR1 as MNHEY and CDR2 as SVGAGI. The CDR3 contains 15 residues. J is TRBJ1-2 and V is TRBV6-5; D is possibly TRBD1 (6 bases). This clonotype was obtained from a human donor in a cohort sampled during active COVID-19. The sample was peripheral blood. In DNA, the CDR3 is TGTGCCAGCAGCCTGGAGTATCGGGGGGCTGGTGGCTACACCTTC. This translates into CASSLEYRGAGGYTF.